The source of this T cell receptor beta chain is a study of response to subunit inactivated influenza vaccine. TCRdb reanalysed the RT-PCR reads using MiXCR and keeps one entry per CDR3 protein. Here the sample spans 500,000 to 600,000 distinct CDR3 sequences, 14% being singletons. As to this clonotype: The antigen is unknown.

Broader study findings: Authors suggested seasonal influenza vaccinations each recruit few new T cells.

The receptor's source is a man in his fifties or sixties who received an inactivated influenza vaccine. The sequencing here drew on PBMCs from blood, taken less than 13 days after vaccination.

In nucleotides, the CDR3 is TGTGCCATCAGTGACAGGGTTACCACCTACGAGCAGTACTTC. This sequence encodes CAISDRVTTYEQYF. The chain is built from TRBV10-3 and TRBJ2-7, with D possibly matching TRBD1 (5 bases). V was pared by 3 bases and J by 2 bases, with 11 bases between. The germline gives CDR1 ENHRY, CDR2 SYGVKD. The CDR3 consists of 14 residues.